Listed below are T cell receptor beta chains from one sample, sequenced in a study of OX40 agonist ivuxolimab in advanced cancers. Method: immunoSEQ multiplex PCR; TCRdb's copy keeps in-frame clones and lacks some. The top ten hold 30% to 45% of the sample, which has approximately 12,000 clones, around two thirds seen once. Sequenced here: CD4+ or CD8+ T cells sorted from blood, sampled in a trial of the OX40 agonist ivuxolimab. Receptors originate from an adult with an advanced solid tumor such as melanoma, head and neck, liver or kidney cancer. CDR3s include the opening cysteine and the closing phenylalanine or tryptophan. D genes are given only for firm matches. Expanded clones get a size class; other rows say once, few or many, or leave the size out.

TRBD1	TRBV18	TRBJ2-3	NA	TGTGCCAGCTCACCCGGACAGGGAGCAGATACGCAGTATTTT	CASSPGQGADTQYF
NA	TRBV10-3	TRBJ1-2	NA	TGTGCCATCCGTCCCTCCCAGACGCGCTATGGCTACACCTTC	CAIRPSQTRYGYTF
TRBD1	TRBV30	TRBJ2-7	NA	TGTGCCTGGGGACAGGACACCTACGAGCAGTACTTC	CAWGQDTYEQYF
NA	TRBV6-4	TRBJ2-1	NA	TGTGCCAGCAGTGCTAGCGTTGGAGCCCTCTACAATGAGCAGTTCTTC	CASSASVGALYNEQFF
NA	TRBV12-1	TRBJ1-5	NA	TGTGCCAGCAGCTTTCCGCAGCAGCCCTATAGCAATCAGCCCCAGCATTTT	CASSFPQQPYSNQPQHF
TRBD2	TRBV7-9	TRBJ2-3	NA	TGTGCCAGCAGCCAAGATCTAGCGGGAGGCACAGATACGCAGTATTTT	CASSQDLAGGTDTQYF
TRBD1	TRBV5-4	TRBJ1-5	NA	TGTGCCAGCAGCGTACAGGGGGAGCCCCAGCATTTT	CASSVQGEPQHF
TRBD1	TRBV29-1	TRBJ2-7	once	TGCAGCGTTAGGACCGGGACAGGGGGCCACGAGCAGTACTTC	CSVRTGTGGHEQYF
TRBD2	TRBV4-1	TRBJ2-5	NA	TGCGCCAGCAGCCGCGGACTAGCCGGAGAGACCCAGTACTTC	CASSRGLAGETQYF
NA	TRBV6-1	TRBJ2-1	NA	TGTGCCAGCAGTGAAGAATGGGGACTCTCATACAATGAGCAGTTCTTC	CASSEEWGLSYNEQFF
TRBD1	TRBV27	TRBJ2-7	once	TGTGCCAGCAGTTTGGGGACAGCCTACGAGCAGTACTTC	CASSLGTAYEQYF
TRBD1	TRBV7-2	TRBJ1-1	once	TGTGCCAGCAGCTTAGGACCCCAGGGGGGCTTTAACACTGAAGCTTTCTTT	CASSLGPQGGFNTEAFF
TRBD1	TRBV28	TRBJ1-2	few	TGTGCCAGCAGGTCCATGACAGGGGGCTCCTATGGCTACACCTTC	CASRSMTGGSYGYTF
TRBD2	TRBV6-5	TRBJ2-7	NA	TGTGCCAGCAGTTACTTGAGACTAGCGGGGATCTACGAGCAGTACTTC	CASSYLRLAGIYEQYF
NA	TRBV30	TRBJ1-1	NA	TGTGCCTGGAGCAGGGGTGACACTGAAGCTTTCTTT	CAWSRGDTEAFF
TRBD2	TRBV30	TRBJ2-3	NA	TGTGCCTGGAGTATATTTAGCGGGAGTGAGGGGGCCTCACCAGATACGCAGTATTTT	CAWSIFSGSEGASPDTQYF
NA	TRBV28	TRBJ2-7	NA	TGTGCCAGCAGCCCCAGGGGAAGCTACGAGCAGTACTTC	CASSPRGSYEQYF
NA	TRBV7-9	TRBJ2-5	NA	TGTGCCAGCAGCACCTTAGGCTTTGACGAGACCCAGTACTTC	CASSTLGFDETQYF